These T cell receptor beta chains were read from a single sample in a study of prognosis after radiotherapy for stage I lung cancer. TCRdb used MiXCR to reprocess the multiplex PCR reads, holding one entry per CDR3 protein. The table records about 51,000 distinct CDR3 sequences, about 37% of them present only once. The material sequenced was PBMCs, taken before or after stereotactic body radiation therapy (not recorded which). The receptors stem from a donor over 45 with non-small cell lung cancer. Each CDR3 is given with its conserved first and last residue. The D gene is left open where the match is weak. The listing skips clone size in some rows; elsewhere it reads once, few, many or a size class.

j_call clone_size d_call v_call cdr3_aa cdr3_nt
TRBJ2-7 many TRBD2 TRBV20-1 CSAREGGGRTRNEQYF TGCAGTGCTAGGGAGGGTGGCGGGAGAACTAGGAACGAGCAGTACTTC
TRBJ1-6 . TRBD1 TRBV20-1 CSAQPPGQGSPLHF TGCAGTGCTCAACCCCCGGGACAGGGATCACCCCTCCACTTT
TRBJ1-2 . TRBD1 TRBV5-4 CASSKGQGKIYTF TGTGCCAGCAGCAAGGGACAGGGGAAGATTTACACCTTC
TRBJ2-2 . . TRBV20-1 CSSRGGMYGQDGELFF TGCAGTTCTAGAGGGGGAATGTACGGGCAGGACGGGGAGCTGTTTTTT
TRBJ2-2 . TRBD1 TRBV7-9 CASRVQGTVELFF TGTGCCAGCAGGGTACAGGGGACCGTGGAGCTGTTTTTT
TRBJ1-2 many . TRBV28 CASSLGGGYGYTF TGTGCCAGCAGTTTAGGTGGGGGATATGGCTACACCTTC
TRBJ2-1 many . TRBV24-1 CATSARLDEQFF TGTGCCACCAGTGCCCGACTCGATGAGCAGTTCTTC
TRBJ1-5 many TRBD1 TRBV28 CASSTDRVGQPQHF TGTGCCAGCAGTACCGACAGGGTTGGGCAGCCCCAGCATTTT
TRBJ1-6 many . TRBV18 CASSPRNSPLHF TGTGCCAGCTCACCACGGAATTCACCCCTCCACTTT
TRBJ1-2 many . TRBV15 CATSRDEDTTNYGYTF TGTGCCACCAGCAGAGATGAAGACACTACTAACTATGGCTACACCTTC
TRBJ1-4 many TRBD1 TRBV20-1 CSARRQGAEKLFF TGCAGTGCCCGGCGACAGGGAGCTGAAAAACTGTTTTTT
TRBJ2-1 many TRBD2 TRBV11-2 CASSFSAGWANEQFF TGTGCCAGCAGCTTCTCAGCGGGATGGGCCAATGAGCAGTTCTTC
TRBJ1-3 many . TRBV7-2 CASSLEAASGNTIYF TGTGCCAGCAGCTTAGAGGCCGCCTCTGGAAACACCATATATTTT
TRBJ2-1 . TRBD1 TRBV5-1 CASRQTGQYYNEQFF TGCGCCAGCAGACAAACGGGACAGTACTACAATGAGCAGTTCTTC
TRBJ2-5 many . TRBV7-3 CASSSTREETQYF TGTGCCAGCAGCTCCACTAGGGAAGAGACCCAGTACTTC
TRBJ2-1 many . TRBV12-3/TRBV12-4 CASSFNIGEQFF TGTGCCAGCAGTTTCAATATCGGGGAGCAGTTCTTC
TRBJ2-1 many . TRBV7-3 CASSGRGLGSYNEQFF TGTGCCAGCAGCGGCAGAGGACTGGGCTCCTACAATGAGCAGTTCTTC
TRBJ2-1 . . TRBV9 CASSVEGGALNYQFF TGTGCCAGCAGCGTAGAGGGGGGAGCGCTAAATTATCAGTTCTTC
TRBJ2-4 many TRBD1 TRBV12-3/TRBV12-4 CASSSPRGGQGQNIQYF TGTGCCAGCAGTTCCCCGCGAGGCGGACAGGGACAAAACATTCAGTACTTC
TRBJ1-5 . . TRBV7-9 CASSLEGTGQPKHF TGTGCCAGCAGCTTAGAAGGGACGGGTCAGCCCAAGCATTTT
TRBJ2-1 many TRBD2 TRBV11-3 CASSLDGTSVNEQFF TGTGCCAGCAGCTTAGACGGGACTAGCGTTAATGAGCAGTTCTTC
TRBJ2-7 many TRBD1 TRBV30 CAWSRGYYEQYF TGTGCCTGGAGCAGGGGGTATTACGAGCAGTACTTC
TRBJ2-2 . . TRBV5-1 CASSTYNGELFF TGCGCCAGCAGCACCTACAACGGGGAGCTGTTTTTT
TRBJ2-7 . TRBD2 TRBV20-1 CSASLLGLAAYEQYF TGCAGTGCTAGCCTATTAGGACTAGCGGCCTACGAGCAGTACTTC
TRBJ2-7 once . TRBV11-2 CASGLSIGASSYEQYF TGTGCCAGCGGCTTATCAATAGGGGCTAGCTCCTACGAGCAGTACTTC
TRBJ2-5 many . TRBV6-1 CASSEAPTGSGKTQYF TGTGCCAGCAGTGAAGCACCCACAGGGAGCGGTAAGACCCAGTACTTC
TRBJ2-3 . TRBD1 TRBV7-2 CVSSFDRVTDTQYF TGTGTCAGCAGCTTCGACAGGGTCACAGATACGCAGTATTTT
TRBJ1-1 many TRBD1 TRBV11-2 CASIGGGRGPAEAFF TGTGCCAGCATAGGGGGGGGCAGGGGGCCCGCTGAAGCTTTCTTT
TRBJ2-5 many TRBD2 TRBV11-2 CASSQTSGTQETQYF TGTGCCAGCAGCCAGACTAGCGGGACACAAGAGACCCAGTACTTC
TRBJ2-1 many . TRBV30 CARGTPNEQFF TGTGCCAGAGGGACTCCGAATGAGCAGTTCTTC
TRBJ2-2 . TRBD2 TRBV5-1 CASSRTSGANTGDPFF TGCGCCAGCAGTCGGACTAGCGGAGCGAACACCGGGGATCCGTTTTTT
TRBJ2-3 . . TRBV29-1 CSVEVGIGTQYF TGCAGCGTTGAAGTTGGCATTGGTACGCAGTATTTT
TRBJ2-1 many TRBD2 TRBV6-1 CASSSGTSGANEQFF TGTGCCAGCAGCTCCGGGACTAGCGGTGCTAATGAGCAGTTCTTC
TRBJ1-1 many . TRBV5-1 CASKDHLMNTEAFF TGCGCCAGCAAAGACCATCTAATGAACACTGAAGCTTTCTTT
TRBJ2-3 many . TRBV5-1 CASSPIGGSTDTQYF TGCGCCAGCAGCCCTATCGGAGGGAGCACAGATACGCAGTATTTT
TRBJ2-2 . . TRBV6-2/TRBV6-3 CASSDPPPPDRELFF TGTGCCAGCAGTGACCCCCCACCCCCTGACCGGGAGCTGTTTTTT
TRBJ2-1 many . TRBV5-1 CASSQGPGSDEQFF TGCGCCAGCAGCCAAGGACCAGGGAGTGATGAGCAGTTCTTC
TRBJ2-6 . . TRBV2 CASRNWSSSGANVLTF TGTGCCAGCAGGAATTGGAGCAGCTCTGGGGCCAACGTCCTGACTTTC
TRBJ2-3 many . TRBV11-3 CAGSLTAGSSDTQYF TGTGCCGGCAGCTTAACAGCGGGCTCCTCGGATACGCAGTATTTT
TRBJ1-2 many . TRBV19 CASSNLYGYTF TGTGCCAGTAGTAACCTCTATGGCTACACCTTC
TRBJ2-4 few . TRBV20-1 CSARGPGVNIQYF TGCAGTGCTAGGGGGCCAGGGGTAAACATTCAGTACTTC
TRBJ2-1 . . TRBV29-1 CSVGLTQISYNEQFF TGCAGCGTCGGGTTGACTCAAATCTCCTACAATGAGCAGTTCTTC
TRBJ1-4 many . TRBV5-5 CASSRDGSNEKLFF TGTGCCAGCAGCCGGGACGGAAGTAATGAAAAACTGTTTTTT
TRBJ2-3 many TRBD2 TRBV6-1 CASKPSGRSDTQYF TGTGCCAGCAAGCCTAGCGGGAGGTCAGATACGCAGTATTTT
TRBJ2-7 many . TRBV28 CASSFSPLDWGSYEQYF TGTGCCAGCAGTTTCTCCCCACTAGACTGGGGCTCCTACGAGCAGTACTTC
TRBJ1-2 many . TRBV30 CAWTTKLEPKRIYGYTF TGTGCCTGGACGACAAAGTTAGAACCCAAGAGAATCTATGGCTACACCTTC
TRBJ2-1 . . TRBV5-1 CASSNSGASKGGNEQFF TGCGCCAGCAGTAACAGTGGAGCTTCTAAAGGAGGCAATGAGCAGTTCTTC
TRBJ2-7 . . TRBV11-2 CASSYPPGSPYEQYF TGTGCCAGCAGCTACCCTCCGGGATCTCCCTACGAGCAGTACTTC
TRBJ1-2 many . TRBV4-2 CASSQVRGDGYTF TGTGCCAGCAGCCAAGTGAGGGGGGACGGCTACACCTTC
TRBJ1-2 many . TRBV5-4 CASRPTGTSYGYTF TGTGCCAGCAGGCCGACTGGGACAAGCTATGGCTACACCTTC